The present entry profiles one T cell receptor (beta chain) with its context. Under the authors' procedure: The assay estimated nucleated cells by amplifying reference gene primers. Sequencing used immunoSEQ multiplex PCR; TCRdb keeps in-frame clones, though not all of them. Clonal size and the V and J genes are those of that table, whereas D and trimming came from the DNA. The sample carries approximately 100,000 clones, over 85% recorded once. This record comes from a study of blood T cell repertoires in COVID-19. Study context: Samples of COVID-19 (acute and convalescent) were obtained from the United States, Italy and Spain. Sources were T cells, B-cell-depleted T cells, or PBMCs; the material itself was cDNA or gDNA.

V lost 6 bases and J 4 bases, leaving 21 bases between the germline ends. This CDR3 is built from 17 residues. The V gene's germline CDR1 is SGHTA and CDR2 FQGNSA. The specimen was peripheral blood. The rearrangement links TRBV7-2 to TRBJ1-4, with D perhaps TRBD1 (5 bases). The clonotype originates from a man in his sixties or seventies with acute or convalescent COVID-19. The CDR3 region is CASSHRGSGPLNEKLFF. As DNA, the CDR3 is TGTGCCAGCAGTCACCGGGGGTCGGGACCCCTTAATGAAAAACTGTTTTTT. The full variable domain, its missing parts supplied by reference TRBV7-2 and TRBJ1-4, is GAGVSQSPSNKVTEKGKDVELRCDPISGHTALYWYRQSLGQGLEFLIYFQGNSAPDKSGLPSDRFSAERTGGSVSTLTIQRTQQEDSAVYLCASSHRGSGPLNEKLFFGSGTQLSVL.